This T cell receptor beta chain was obtained from a study of blood T cell repertoires in COVID-19. In the study overall: Samples taken during acute and convalescent COVID-19 were collected in the United States, Italy and Spain.

The CDR3 extends over 15 amino acids. The V and J ends lost 9 bases and 3 bases respectively, with 17 bases between them. Germline CDR1 and CDR2: LNHDA and SQIVND (reference sequence). The method was immunoSEQ multiplex PCR; TCRdb's version includes in-frame clones alone and lacks a portion of them. The data show 250,000 or so clones, about 87% seen once. The rearrangement uses TRBV19 and TRBJ1-4; D possibly corresponds to TRBD1 (5 bases). Source material: PBMCs or T cells enriched from blood (not recorded which). This clonotype was sampled from a woman between 25 and 40 years old with acute COVID-19. The CDR3 loop reads CASAAIREANEKLFF. CDR3 sequence (DNA): TGTGCCAGCGCCGCGATCAGGGAAGCTAATGAAAAACTGTTTTTT.